This passage covers 18 T cell receptor beta chains from one sample sequenced in a study of OX40 agonist ivuxolimab in advanced cancers. Clones were sequenced by immunoSEQ multiplex PCR, and TCRdb holds only the in-frame ones, with some missing. The table includes around 60,000 clones, 85% to 95% detected once. Sequenced here: CD4+ or CD8+ T cells sorted from blood, sampled in a trial of the OX40 agonist ivuxolimab. The receptors were gathered from an adult with an advanced solid tumor such as melanoma, head and neck, liver or kidney cancer.

The chain combines TRBV7-9 with TRBJ2-3; 7 positions match TRBD2. The CDR3 spans 17 residues. Losses at the gene ends were 6 bases for V and 2 bases for J; bases not matched to a gene: 14. From germline, CDR1 is SEHNR and CDR2 FQNEAQ (reference sequence). The CDR3 DNA reads TGTGCCAGCAGAGAGGCGGGGGTTGGGCAACTCACAGATACGCAGTATTTT. This codes for CASREAGVGQLTDTQYF. Combining the CDR3 with reference TRBV7-9 and TRBJ2-3 gives the whole variable domain DTGVSQNPRHKITKRGQNVTFRCDPISEHNRLYWYRQTLGQGPEFLTYFQNEAQLEKSRLLSDRFSAERPKGSFSTLEIQRTEQGDSAMYLCASREAGVGQLTDTQYFGPGTRLTVL.

The chain has TRBV6-6 and TRBJ2-2; 10 bases map to TRBD2. This CDR3 region has 15 residues. Germline values: CDR1 MNHNY, CDR2 SVGAGI (reference sequence). The V and J ends lost 4 bases and 7 bases, in that order; junction bases with no gene match: 6. CDR3: CASSFRAGGSGELFF. In DNA form, the CDR3 reads TGTGCCAGCAGTTTTCGAGCGGGGGGGAGCGGGGAGCTGTTTTTT.

This rearrangement joins TRBV9 to TRBJ2-5; a possible D gene is TRBD1 (6 bases). This CDR3 is built from 14 residues. Germline CDR1 SGDLS, CDR2 YYNGEE. Trimming stripped 3 bases from V and 1 base from J, with 10 bases between. The CDR3 region has the DNA TGTGCCAGCAGCGGAACAGGGCTCCAAGAGACCCAGTACTTC. Its protein is CASSGTGLQETQYF.

The chain recombines TRBV5-4 with TRBJ2-7, with 7 nucleotides matching TRBD1. V trimming: 4 bases; J trimming: 0 bases; junction bases outside the gene matches: 13. This CDR3 has 17 amino acids. Germline assignment: CDR1 SGHNT and CDR2 YYREEE (reference sequence). CDR3 coding DNA: TGTGCCAGCAGCACCCTCCAGACAGGGTTAAGCTCCTACGAGCAGTACTTC. Its protein is CASSTLQTGLSSYEQYF.

The rearrangement joins TRBV6-1 to TRBJ2-7, with D possibly called TRBD1 or TRBD2 (5 bases each). Germline V gene sequence: CDR1 MNHNS, CDR2 SASEGT. V shed 1 base and J shed 4 bases, with 5 bases lying between them. The CDR3 is 12 amino acids. The CDR3 loop is CASSEGGYEQYF. The CDR3 coding sequence is TGTGCCAGCAGTGAAGGGGGGTACGAGCAGTACTTC.

This chain links TRBV10-3 with TRBJ1-5; the match to TRBD1 covers 10 bases. Germline CDR1 is ENHRY and CDR2 is SYGVKD. V was clipped by 3 bases and J by 0 bases; unmatched bases: 11. The CDR3 length is 19 residues. The CDR3 region is CAISDETGGAGSSNQPQHF. The CDR3 coding sequence is TGTGCCATCAGTGACGAGACAGGGGGCGCGGGGAGTAGCAATCAGCCCCAGCATTTT.

CDR3 nucleotides: TGCGCCAGCAGCTTGGACTTATACGGCGGGAGGGCCGATGAGACCCAGTACTTC. This gives the protein CASSLDLYGGRADETQYF. V gene TRBV5-1 combines with J gene TRBJ2-5; 9 bases agree with TRBD2. Germline loops: CDR1 SGHRS, CDR2 YFSETQ. V lost 0 bases, J lost 5 bases, and 14 bases stayed unmatched. This CDR3 comprises 18 residues.

This clone appeared once. V gene TRBV5-1 combines with J gene TRBJ1-1; D gene ambiguous. Trimming shortened V by 0 bases and J by 0 bases, and 12 bases separated the two germline ends. The germline gives CDR1 SGHRS, CDR2 YFSETQ. This CDR3 spans 16 amino acids. Here the CDR3 reads CASSLVGKGLNTEAFF. CDR3 in DNA: TGCGCCAGCAGCTTGGTAGGTAAAGGGCTGAACACTGAAGCTTTCTTT. The full variable domain, its missing parts supplied by reference TRBV5-1 and TRBJ1-1, is KAGVTQTPRYLIKTRGQQVTLSCSPISGHRSVSWYQQTPGQGLQFLFEYFSETQRNKGNFPGRFSGRQFSNSRSEMNVSTLELGDSALYLCASSLVGKGLNTEAFFGQGTRLTVV.

This clone was counted once. V and J are TRBV7-3 and TRBJ2-2, with D hard to call. This CDR3 contains 13 residues. Trimming cost V 5 bases and J 4 bases, with 8 bases left between them. Germline V lookup: CDR1 SGHTA, CDR2 FQGTGA. CDR3 amino acids: CASSPLGTGELFF. CDR3 nucleotides: TGTGCCAGCAGCCCTCTGGGCACCGGGGAGCTGTTTTTT.

This clone was detected once. The V gene is TRBV29-1, the J gene TRBJ2-1; 15 bases are a match to TRBD2. Per the germline V gene, CDR1 is SQVTM and CDR2 is ANQGSEA. There are 15 residues in the CDR3. V trimming: 2 bases; J trimming: 7 bases; junction bases outside the gene matches: 3. The CDR3 protein is CSVEYGTSGRNEQFF. The CDR3 bases are TGCAGCGTTGAATACGGGACTAGCGGGAGGAATGAGCAGTTCTTC.

The chain joins TRBV28 to TRBJ1-2, with a weak D call TRBD1 (5 bases). CDR3 size: 15 residues. CDR1 is MDHEN, CDR2 SYDVKM, per germline. V was pared by 1 base and J by 7 bases, with 16 bases between. The CDR3 sequence is CASSLSRRGPGGYTF. CDR3 nucleotide sequence: TGTGCCAGCAGTTTATCCCGTCGGGGCCCGGGTGGCTACACCTTC.

The chain is built from TRBV7-8 and TRBJ1-1; D gene uncertain. V was cut by 2 bases and J by 0 bases, with 7 bases left in between. This CDR3 contains 14 residues. The germline gives CDR1 SGHVS, CDR2 FQNEAQ. Here the CDR3 DNA reads TGTGCCAGCAGCTTAAAGGAGATGAACACTGAAGCTTTCTTT. Its protein is CASSLKEMNTEAFF.

This clone has a handful of counts. The chain has TRBV5-1 and TRBJ2-4, with a possible D match to TRBD1 (5 bases). The CDR3 runs 14 residues. Germline V gives CDR1 SGHRS, CDR2 YFSETQ. The V gene lost 6 bases and the J gene lost 0 bases, with 10 bases spanning the gap. The CDR3 reads CASTAGLAKNIQYF. As DNA, the CDR3 is TGCGCCAGCACAGCAGGGCTAGCCAAAAACATTCAGTACTTC.

In this sample, this clone turned up once. The gene calls are TRBV27 and TRBJ2-7, with 8 positions matching TRBD1. The CDR3 spans 15 residues. Germline V gene lookup returns CDR1 MNHEY and CDR2 SMNVEV (reference sequence). The ends lost 6 bases at V and 1 base at J; junction bases unmatched: 8. Here the CDR3 reads CASSPSRGPSYEQYF. The CDR3, as DNA: TGTGCCAGCAGCCCATCCAGGGGGCCTTCCTACGAGCAGTACTTC.

The J gene is TRBJ1-1, the V gene TRBV19; possibly TRBD1 for D (5 bases). This CDR3 has 15 amino acids. The germline gives CDR1 LNHDA, CDR2 SQIVND (reference sequence). V was clipped by 4 bases and J by 4 bases, with 16 bases between them. The CDR3 DNA reads as TGTGCCAGTAGTAACGAGGGGTATCTGGGCACTGAAGCTTTCTTT. Protein product: CASSNEGYLGTEAFF.

The rearrangement uses TRBV6-1 and TRBJ2-1; a possible D gene is TRBD2 (6 bases). There are 13 residues in the CDR3. The germline V gene encodes CDR1 MNHNS and CDR2 SASEGT. Trimming took off 11 bases at V and 8 bases at J, with 19 bases between the two ends. CDR3: CACEGLLGYEQFF. DNA of the CDR3: TGTGCCTGCGAGGGACTTTTGGGCTATGAGCAGTTCTTC.

This chain uses TRBV27 with TRBJ2-7; D gene uncertain. This CDR3 comprises 13 residues. CDR1 and CDR2 (germline): MNHEY, SMNVEV (reference sequence). The V gene lost 4 bases and the J gene lost 1 base, with 8 bases spanning the gap. CDR3 sequence: CASSSGRSYEQYF. As DNA, the CDR3 is TGTGCCAGCAGTTCTGGAAGGTCCTACGAGCAGTACTTC.

The V call is TRBV28, the J call TRBJ2-7, with D perhaps matching TRBD1 (6 bases). Per the germline V gene, CDR1 is MDHEN and CDR2 is SYDVKM. Trimming took off 5 bases at V and 2 bases at J, with 16 bases between the two ends. CDR3 size: 15 residues. CDR3 coding DNA: TGTGCCAGCAGTCACAAATACAGGGATGCCTACGAGCAGTACTTC. This sequence encodes CASSHKYRDAYEQYF.